What follows describes a single T cell receptor beta chain. Antigen unknown. These data belong to a study of CD8+ T cells in alopecia areata. Findings and limits, study-wide: Resident alphabeta T cells of normal skin are also sequenced in scalp samples. Across lesional scalp, and particularly alopecia totalis/universalis, clonality surpassed that of normal scalp. Among patients, TCR sharing was less clear than in mice, a difference possibly due in part to HLA diversity in the patient population.

Separation by sorting yielded CD4+ and CD8+ T cells from PBMCs. RNA was extracted and reverse transcribed into cDNA as the sequencing template. Here immunoSEQ multiplex PCR was the method, and the copy in TCRdb shows in-frame clones only, minus some. This sample carries some 180,000 clones, roughly three fifths of them seen once, and the ten largest clones take approximately 4.9%. Deletions cut 4 bases from V and 1 base from J, with 11 bases between. Germline CDR1 and CDR2: SNHLY and FYNNEI. This CDR3 has 15 residues. Sequencing used CD8+ T cells sorted from blood. The receptor comes from a human donor in good health. The chain uses TRBV2 and TRBJ2-1; either TRBD1 or TRBD2 may fit D (5 bases each). The CDR3 protein is CASSAGTASYNEQFF. The CDR3 nucleotides are TGTGCCAGCAGTGCCGGGACGGCTTCCTACAATGAGCAGTTCTTC.